This TCR beta chain appears in the sequencing data of a study of blood T cell repertoires in COVID-19. Study details: In each case, the material was cDNA or gDNA derived from T cells, B-cell-depleted T cells, or PBMCs.

CDR1 and CDR2 (germline): SGHTA, FQGNSA. There are 15 residues in the CDR3. V lost 6 bases to trimming and J lost 1 base, with 15 bases between them. Sequencing used immunoSEQ multiplex PCR; TCRdb keeps in-frame clones, though not all of them. The sample has around 230,000 clones; over 80% are singletons. This TCR came from a man aged 40-49 years with acute or convalescent COVID-19. The sample was peripheral blood. V and J are TRBV7-2 and TRBJ1-1, with TRBD1 as a possible D gene (6 bases). The CDR3 region is CASSRLEDRNTEAFF. As DNA, the CDR3 is TGTGCCAGCAGTCGCCTAGAGGACAGGAACACTGAAGCTTTCTTT.